Listed below are T cell receptor beta chains from one sample, sequenced in a study of cytomegalovirus exposure and HLA in healthy donors. Libraries were prepared by immunoSEQ multiplex PCR; TCRdb keeps only in-frame clonotypes and omits some of them. This table holds under 95,000 clones, nearly 95% found once. Sequenced sample: PBMCs. Receptors were obtained from a woman aged 18-29 years in good health and CMV-seronegative. CDR3s include the opening cysteine and the closing phenylalanine or tryptophan. Only some rows state a clone size, as once, few, many or a class for expanded clones.

J gene	clone size	CDR3 length	V gene	CDR3 protein
TRBJ2-7	NA	14	TRBV6-4	CARTEIRDSYEQYF
TRBJ2-5	NA	14	TRBV6-5	CASSKISGGETQYF
TRBJ1-3	once	16	TRBV4-3	CASSRLTDLSGNTIYF
TRBJ1-2	NA	13	TRBV10-3	CAILRTDNYGYTF
TRBJ2-7	NA	14	TRBV5-8	CASSPGSNPYEQYF
TRBJ2-7	NA	14	TRBV27	CASSPQRGTYEQYF
TRBJ2-1	NA	18	TRBV9	CASSVGELLKSSYNEQFF
TRBJ2-7	NA	15	TRBV4-1	CASSQVGAGGYEQYF
TRBJ1-1	once	15	TRBV14	CASSQGGGWNTEAFF
TRBJ1-1	once	14	TRBV9	CASSVGQSNTEAFF
TRBJ2-1	NA	18	TRBV4-1	CASSQALKGLASYNEQFF
TRBJ2-5	once	12	TRBV5-6	CASSDREMAQYF
TRBJ1-1	NA	17	TRBV9	CASSAGAGTGGDTEAFF
TRBJ2-7	NA	15	TRBV7-9	CASSPPSVNYYEQYF
TRBJ2-7	NA	16	TRBV4-2	CASSQDPTSGSHEQYF
TRBJ1-6	NA	16	TRBV5-1	CASSLGVRQGGSPLHF
TRBJ2-6	NA	15	TRBV9	CASSVLGDRANVLTF
TRBJ2-5	once	17	TRBV30	CAWSVPIPLAGEETQYF
TRBJ2-5	NA	14	TRBV30	CAWSAGRVLQTQYF
TRBJ1-2	few	12	TRBV6-5	CASSLQGVGYTF
TRBJ2-3	once	14	TRBV6-1	CATATSASTDTQYF
TRBJ2-1	NA	14	TRBV2	CASRGVTQGSGQFF
TRBJ2-1	NA	15	TRBV2	CASSDAGTRYNEQFF
TRBJ2-2	NA	17	TRBV4-3	CASSQDRAGSSTGELFF
TRBJ1-5	NA	16	TRBV27	CASSLFAGAGNQPQHF
TRBJ1-4	NA	14	TRBV6-1	CASRNGQGYEKLFF
TRBJ2-3	NA	13	TRBV7-2	CASSFSGLDTQYF
TRBJ1-2	NA	16	TRBV5-4	CASRRTGQGSNYGYTF
TRBJ1-3	NA	15	TRBV6-6	CASSSQAGSGNTIYF
TRBJ1-4	NA	14	TRBV4-1	CASSFREVNEKLFF
TRBJ2-6	NA	15	TRBV5-5	CASSFPGAGANVLTF
TRBJ2-5	once	14	TRBV5-6	CASSLGGQKETQYF
TRBJ2-5	once	14	TRBV5-1	CASSFGGVEETQYF
TRBJ1-1	NA	15	TRBV21-1	CASSKEHRGGTEAFF
TRBJ1-2	few	15	TRBV4-3	CASSQDQGGYYGYTF
TRBJ2-1	NA	22	TRBV9	CASSQAGGAGLASGGTYNEQFF
TRBJ2-7	NA	16	TRBV19	CASSIVANTLTYEQYF
TRBJ1-1	NA	15	TRBV7-2	CASSLATTKNTEAFF
TRBJ1-1	NA	13	TRBV5-1	CASSLSVNTEAFF
TRBJ2-7	NA	14	TRBV5-4	CASSRGQGAHEQYF
TRBJ2-3	NA	15	TRBV14	CASSQEQGDTDTQYF
TRBJ2-3	NA	16	TRBV19	CASSIQTSGSADTQYF
TRBJ2-3	NA	14	TRBV27	CASRLADSTDTQYF
TRBJ1-1	NA	17	TRBV19	CASSIRGRTELNTEAFF
TRBJ2-6	once	15	TRBV28	CASRLRDSGANVLTF
TRBJ2-3	NA	12	TRBV10-2	CATASGADTQYF
TRBJ2-1	NA	14	TRBV10-2	CASRTGEPYNEQFF
TRBJ1-1	few	16	TRBV28	CASSSWTGMKDTEAFF
TRBJ1-1	once	14	TRBV4-1	CASSQDRINTEAFF
TRBJ2-6	NA	17	TRBV7-3	CASSRDRGTSGANVLTF
TRBJ2-7	NA	18	TRBV27	CASSLGGGSGLPSYEQYF
TRBJ2-7	NA	13	TRBV29-1	CSVEETGSYEQYF
TRBJ2-2	NA	13	TRBV28	CASGGRDTGELFF
TRBJ1-4	NA	14	TRBV27	CASSSDSDDEKLFF
TRBJ1-5	NA	14	TRBV6-6	CASSYSIDNQPQHF
TRBJ2-7	few	12	TRBV10-1	CARNTSFHEQYF
TRBJ1-1	NA	14	TRBV5-4	CASSPTQGNTEAFF
TRBJ2-4	NA	16	TRBV19	CASSMGLAEAKNIQYF
TRBJ2-1	NA	15	TRBV5-1	CASSLLAGAANEQFF